This TCR beta chain was profiled in a study of T cell repertoires in aging, cancer and after chemotherapy. Study results and limitations: Median generation probability rose over the chemotherapy interval in each cancer cohort, suggesting rebound thymic output.

Germline V gene sequence: CDR1 MNHEY, CDR2 SVGAGI. J lost 2 bases, V lost 2 bases, and 4 bases had no gene match. The CDR3 has 15 amino acids. Multiplex touch-down PCR with TRB-A/B primers amplified rearranged V-D-J TRB sequences. TCRdb re-called the multiplex PCR reads through MiXCR, storing one row per CDR3 protein. The sample records some 2,000 distinct CDR3 sequences, 30% to 40% being singletons. As concerns this clonotype: Its cognate antigen is unknown.

The template was genomic DNA from peripheral blood, not RNA. Material: blood. The sequence was collected from a human donor with a solid tumor. This chain joins TRBV6-5 and TRBJ2-5; 8 bases map to TRBD1. The CDR3 loop is CASSYRQGPQETQYF. The CDR3 nucleotides read TGTGCCAGCAGTTACCGACAGGGGCCTCAAGAGACCCAGTACTTC.